These T cell receptor beta chains were read from a single sample in a study of shared clonotypes between healthy human individuals. Repertoires were generated with immunoSEQ multiplex PCR, while TCRdb's copy carries only in-frame clones and drops some. Here the sample spans hundreds of thousands of clones, approximately 96% being singletons. The sequencing sample was made of naive CD8+ T cells sorted from blood. The receptors were gathered from a woman aged 25 to 39 in good health. The CDR3 runs from the conserved cysteine through the conserved F or W. D genes are given only for firm matches. Not every row has a clone size; where given, it reads once, few, many or a size class.

cdr3_nt,cdr3_aa,v_call,clone_size,d_call,cdr3_length,j_call
TGTGCCAGTAGTATGGACAGGGTCCCTTCCTACGAGCAGTACTTC,CASSMDRVPSYEQYF,TRBV19,once,TRBD1,15,TRBJ2-7
TGTGCCTGGACGGAGACTAGCGGGAGTTACAATGAGCAGTTCTTC,CAWTETSGSYNEQFF,TRBV30,NA,TRBD2,15,TRBJ2-1
TGTGCCAGCAGCAATGTGAGGGGAGGTGAAGCTTTCTTT,CASSNVRGGEAFF,TRBV5-6,once,NA,13,TRBJ1-1
TGTGCCAGCCAGACGACCGTCGGGGGACAGGGGTACAACGAGCAGTACTTC,CASQTTVGGQGYNEQYF,TRBV25-1,NA,TRBD1,17,TRBJ2-7
TGTGCCAGCCTTAGAGCGTCGGAGGGGATTCAGTACTTC,CASLRASEGIQYF,TRBV6-5,NA,NA,13,TRBJ2-4
TGTGCCAGCAGTTACTCGAATAAAGCGGGCGAGCAGTACTTC,CASSYSNKAGEQYF,TRBV6-5,NA,NA,14,TRBJ2-7
TGCAGTGCTAGACCTTCCTACGAGCAGTACTTC,CSARPSYEQYF,TRBV20-1,NA,NA,11,TRBJ2-7
TGTGCCAGCAGTGATGGGACAGGAACCTTC,CASSDGTGTF,TRBV2,once,TRBD1,10,TRBJ1-2
TGTGCCAGCTCTCCCGGAGGGGGCACCTACGAGCAGTACTTC,CASSPGGGTYEQYF,TRBV9,NA,NA,14,TRBJ2-7
TGTGCCAGCAGCCCAAGCGGAGAAGGGGGACAGCCCCAGCATTTT,CASSPSGEGGQPQHF,TRBV4-2,NA,NA,15,TRBJ1-5
TGTGCCAGCAGTGAGGATGCAACTAATGAAAAACTGTTTTTT,CASSEDATNEKLFF,TRBV2,NA,NA,14,TRBJ1-4
TGTGCCAGCAGTTTAGGGGGAGGGCCCTACAATGAGCAGTTCTTC,CASSLGGGPYNEQFF,TRBV27,NA,TRBD2,15,TRBJ2-1
TGCAGCGTTGTCTCGATCTACGAGCAGTACTTC,CSVVSIYEQYF,TRBV29-1,NA,NA,11,TRBJ2-7
TGTGCCAGCAGCTTGGCCCTTGCAGATGAGCAGTTCTTC,CASSLALADEQFF,TRBV5-4,NA,NA,13,TRBJ2-1
TGTGCCAGCAGCCATCATGCGAACACCGGGGAGCTGTTTTTT,CASSHHANTGELFF,TRBV27,NA,NA,14,TRBJ2-2
TGTGCCAGCAGCTTACTGCCCCTTTCGAGGACTAGCGGGAAATACAATGAGCAGTTCTTC,CASSLLPLSRTSGKYNEQFF,TRBV7-6,NA,TRBD2,20,TRBJ2-1
TGTGCCAGCCGGCAACAGGGTACGCCAGATACGCAGTATTTT,CASRQQGTPDTQYF,TRBV5-4,once,NA,14,TRBJ2-3
TGTGCCAGTAGTATAGATCCTAGCGGGTTCAATGAGCAGTTCTTC,CASSIDPSGFNEQFF,TRBV19,NA,TRBD2,15,TRBJ2-1
TGTGCCACCAGCAGGGACCCCCCATCTTTAGGTAGCGACTACGAGCAGTACTTC,CATSRDPPSLGSDYEQYF,TRBV15,NA,NA,18,TRBJ2-7
TGTGCCAGCAGTTTTCCGGCAGCGGTTAATCAGTATTTT,CASSFPAAVNQYF,TRBV28,NA,NA,13,TRBJ2-3
TGTGCCAGCAGCTTAGCTGGGGGCGGGAGCTCCTACAATGAGCAGTTCTTC,CASSLAGGGSSYNEQFF,TRBV11-2,NA,NA,17,TRBJ2-1
TGTGCCAGCAGGAAACGAGCGGGAGGGCAACACGAGCAGTACTTC,CASRKRAGGQHEQYF,TRBV6-5,once,TRBD2,15,TRBJ2-7
TGTGCCAGCAGTGAACATCGGGGGGCCAGCTCCTACGAGCAGTACTTC,CASSEHRGASSYEQYF,TRBV6-1,NA,NA,16,TRBJ2-7
TGTGCCAGCAGTCCCCGACTAGCGGATTTAACAGATACGCAGTATTTT,CASSPRLADLTDTQYF,TRBV6-6,NA,TRBD2,16,TRBJ2-3
TGTGCCAGTGACAGGGTGAACACTGAAGCTTTCTTT,CASDRVNTEAFF,TRBV2,NA,TRBD1,12,TRBJ1-1
TGTGCCAGCAGTTCACCCCGGGATACAGGGGGGGAAGAGACCCAGTACTTC,CASSSPRDTGGEETQYF,TRBV27,NA,NA,17,TRBJ2-5
TGTGCCAGCAGCTTGGCGAACGAAGCTTTCTTT,CASSLANEAFF,TRBV5-6,NA,NA,11,TRBJ1-1
TGTGCCAGCAGTTACTCGACCAGCGGAATACAGTTCTTC,CASSYSTSGIQFF,TRBV6-5,NA,NA,13,TRBJ2-1
TGCGCCAGCAGCCAAGATATGGGACGTAACAATGAGCAGTTCTTC,CASSQDMGRNNEQFF,TRBV4-1,NA,NA,15,TRBJ2-1
TGCAGCGTCTCGGGACTAGCGGAACAGCAAGATACGCAGTATTTT,CSVSGLAEQQDTQYF,TRBV29-1,NA,TRBD2,15,TRBJ2-3
TGTGCCAGCAGCTTTTATTCTACTAGCGGGAGAACTGACGAGCAGTACTTC,CASSFYSTSGRTDEQYF,TRBV7-9,NA,TRBD2,17,TRBJ2-7
TGTGCCTGGAGCCTGGCCCAGCGTGGCGGGAGGGCCAATGAGCAGTTCTTC,CAWSLAQRGGRANEQFF,TRBV30,NA,TRBD2,17,TRBJ2-1
TGTGCCATCAGTGAACCTGACAGGGGGACTGAAGCTTTCTTT,CAISEPDRGTEAFF,TRBV10-3,NA,TRBD1,14,TRBJ1-1
TGCGCCAGCAGCCACCCCGTTAGCGGGAACCACGAGCAGTACTTC,CASSHPVSGNHEQYF,TRBV4-1,NA,TRBD2,15,TRBJ2-7
TGTGCCAGTACTGTCGACAGGGATTTGTTGAGTAGCAATCAGCCCCAGCATTTT,CASTVDRDLLSSNQPQHF,TRBV19,NA,TRBD1,18,TRBJ1-5
TGTGCCAGCAGCCCTTGGCGAGGGAAGAGTGAAGCTTTCTTT,CASSPWRGKSEAFF,TRBV4-2,NA,NA,14,TRBJ1-1
TGTGCCAGCAGCTATGGCCGGGAACGGTACAATGAGCAGTTCTTC,CASSYGRERYNEQFF,TRBV11-3,NA,NA,15,TRBJ2-1
TGTGCCAGCAGTTACTCGTTAGGGGGAAAAGATACGCAGTATTTT,CASSYSLGGKDTQYF,TRBV6-5,NA,NA,15,TRBJ2-3
TGTGCCAGCAGTACCCCCGGGACAGGGGACCACGAGCAGTACTTC,CASSTPGTGDHEQYF,TRBV27,NA,TRBD1,15,TRBJ2-7
TGTGCCAGCAGTCAGGGACAGGGGATATACAATGAGCAGTTCTTC,CASSQGQGIYNEQFF,TRBV28,NA,TRBD1,15,TRBJ2-1
TGTGCCAGCGCAGGGGGCTACAATCAGCCCCAGCATTTT,CASAGGYNQPQHF,TRBV7-9,NA,TRBD1,13,TRBJ1-5
TGTGCCAGCAGCCAATTCGGAAAGACTAGCGGGTTCTACAATGAGCAGTTCTTC,CASSQFGKTSGFYNEQFF,TRBV16,once,TRBD2,18,TRBJ2-1
TGTGCCAGCAGCCCCCCGGGAGGAGGGATGCGTCAGCCCCAGCATTTT,CASSPPGGGMRQPQHF,TRBV28,NA,NA,16,TRBJ1-5
TGTGCCAGCACCCCCACTAGCATGGACGAGCAGTACTTC,CASTPTSMDEQYF,TRBV11-2,NA,NA,13,TRBJ2-7
TGTGCCAGTGCCGGGACAGGGGGCCTCTATGGCTACACCTTC,CASAGTGGLYGYTF,TRBV6-5,NA,TRBD1,14,TRBJ1-2
TGTAGCCTGAACACTGAAGCTTTCTTT,CSLNTEAFF,TRBV7-9,few,NA,9,TRBJ1-1
TGTGCCAGCAACTCCGGTGGGACTGAAGCTTTCTTT,CASNSGGTEAFF,TRBV27,NA,NA,12,TRBJ1-1
TGTGCCAGTAGCCTCGGCCCCGTAAGCTCCTACGAGCAGTACTTC,CASSLGPVSSYEQYF,TRBV19,NA,NA,15,TRBJ2-7
TGTGCCAGCAGCGGCTGGGACCAGGGACAGGGTAACTATGGCTACACCTTC,CASSGWDQGQGNYGYTF,TRBV9,NA,TRBD1,17,TRBJ1-2
TGTGCCAGCAGTTTATACGGGGCGGGCTCCTACAATGAGCAGTTCTTC,CASSLYGAGSYNEQFF,TRBV27,NA,NA,16,TRBJ2-1
TGTGCCAGCAGCCAAGCCTACGGACAGGGTTCTGACGGAAACACCATATATTTT,CASSQAYGQGSDGNTIYF,TRBV9,NA,TRBD1,18,TRBJ1-3
TGTGCCAGCAGTTCAGAGACTAGCGGGAAGGACCACGAGCAGTACTTC,CASSSETSGKDHEQYF,TRBV27,once,TRBD2,16,TRBJ2-7
TGTGCCAGCAGTTTGTGGGACAGCTCAAGGGGCTACAATGAGCAGTTCTTC,CASSLWDSSRGYNEQFF,TRBV28,NA,TRBD1,17,TRBJ2-1
TGTGCCAGCAGCGTACCCCAGGGACATACTGAGCAGTTCTTC,CASSVPQGHTEQFF,TRBV9,once,NA,14,TRBJ2-1
TGCGCCAGCAGCTTTGGGGTACACTACGAGCAGTACTTC,CASSFGVHYEQYF,TRBV5-1,NA,NA,13,TRBJ2-7
TGTGCCAGCAGCTTATGGGCCTCCTACGAGCAGTACTTC,CASSLWASYEQYF,TRBV11-2,NA,NA,13,TRBJ2-7